This TCR beta chain is from a study of glioma-infiltrating T cells. Germline CDR1 is MDHEN and CDR2 is SYDVKM. CDR3 length: 12 residues. Amplification of TCR alpha and beta CDR3 regions from RNA used iRepertoire nested multiplex PCR. A single record per CDR3 protein comes from TCRdb applying MiXCR to the multiplex PCR reads. This table has fewer than 200,000 distinct CDR3 sequences, roughly 45% appearing once. The sample holds one count of this clonotype. It may be a read error: a sequence one base away is much more abundant. V usage is TRBV28 and J usage is TRBJ2-5; no clear D gene. The sequenced material came from glioma tissue, nonneoplastic brain tissue, or PBMCs (not recorded which). This receptor was taken from a human donor with low-grade glioma or glioblastoma, undergoing nonglioma brain surgery, or in good health (not recorded which). CDR3 sequence (DNA): TGTGCCAGCAGTTTTAGTAAGGAGACCAAGTACTTC. This sequence encodes CASSFSKETKYF. Variable domain in full (rest from reference TRBV28 and TRBJ2-5): DVKVTQSSRYLVKRTGEKVFLECVQDMDHENMFWYRQDPGLGLRLIYFSYDVKMKEKGDIPEGYSVSREKKERFSLILESASTNQTSMYLCASSFSKETKYFGPGTRLLVL.